The present T cell receptor beta chain was sequenced within a study of long-term antiretroviral therapy in people with HIV. The samples comprised about 0.85-11 million cryopreserved PBMC ahead of DNA extraction. Notes on this clone: Its antigen is still unknown.

At survey level, the immunoSEQ assay was run in its v3.0 version. The sequencing target was about 40,000-50,000 T-cell genomes per sample. Only in-frame clones appear in the TCRdb table, and some are missing; sequencing was by immunoSEQ multiplex PCR. Among 25,000 to 30,000 clones listed, roughly 84% were seen once. The CDR3 loop spans 13 amino acids. Germline CDR1 reads MNHEY; CDR2 reads SVGAGI. V was trimmed by 6 bases and J by 0 bases, leaving 7 bases between them. Whole-study findings and limits: Post-ART diversity increased but stayed below transplant donor controls. Versus controls, repertoires in people with HIV had narrower CDR3 length ranges.

Sequences were derived from unsorted PBMCs, sampled 0.8 years after starting antiretroviral therapy. The chain employs TRBV6-5 and TRBJ2-3; either TRBD1 or TRBD2 may fit D (5 bases each). The sequence came from a woman in her 30s with HIV. CDR3 sequence reads: CASRGDSTDTQYF. CDR3 sequence (DNA): TGTGCCAGCAGAGGGGACAGCACAGATACGCAGTATTTT.